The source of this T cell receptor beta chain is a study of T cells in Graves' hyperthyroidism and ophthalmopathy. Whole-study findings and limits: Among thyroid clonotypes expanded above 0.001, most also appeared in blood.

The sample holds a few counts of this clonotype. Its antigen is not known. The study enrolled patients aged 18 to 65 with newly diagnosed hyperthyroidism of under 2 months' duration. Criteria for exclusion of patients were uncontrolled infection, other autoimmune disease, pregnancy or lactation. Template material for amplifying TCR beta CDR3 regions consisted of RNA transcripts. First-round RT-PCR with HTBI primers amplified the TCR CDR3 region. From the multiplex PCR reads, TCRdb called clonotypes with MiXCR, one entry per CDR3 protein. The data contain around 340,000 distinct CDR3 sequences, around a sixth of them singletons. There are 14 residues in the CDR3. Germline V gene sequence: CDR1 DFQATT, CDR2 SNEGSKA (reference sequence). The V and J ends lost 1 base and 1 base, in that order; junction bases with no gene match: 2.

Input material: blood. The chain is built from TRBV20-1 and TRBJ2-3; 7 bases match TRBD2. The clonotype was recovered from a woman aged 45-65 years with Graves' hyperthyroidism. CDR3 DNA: TGCAGTGCTAGAGGCGGGAGAGGCACAGATACGCAGTATTTT. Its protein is CSARGGRGTDTQYF.